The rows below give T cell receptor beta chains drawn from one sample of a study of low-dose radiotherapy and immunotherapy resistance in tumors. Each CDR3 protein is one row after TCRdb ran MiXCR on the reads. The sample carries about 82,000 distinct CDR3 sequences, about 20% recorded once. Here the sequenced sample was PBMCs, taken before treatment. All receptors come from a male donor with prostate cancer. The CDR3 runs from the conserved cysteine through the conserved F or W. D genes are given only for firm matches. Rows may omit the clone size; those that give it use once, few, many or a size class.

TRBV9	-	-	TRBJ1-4	CASSGGVREKLFF	TGTGCCAGCAGCGGGGGGGTTCGGGAAAAACTGTTTTTT
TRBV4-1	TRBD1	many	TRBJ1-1	CASSQDDRGAAFTEAFF	TGCGCCAGCAGCCAAGACGACAGGGGAGCGGCTTTCACTGAAGCTTTCTTT
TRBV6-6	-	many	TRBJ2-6	CASSYDSGANVLTF	TGTGCCAGCAGTTACGACTCTGGGGCCAACGTCCTGACTTTC
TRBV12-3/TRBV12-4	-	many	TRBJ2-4	CASSLDPNRGNIQYF	TGTGCCAGCAGTTTGGACCCGAACCGGGGGAACATTCAGTACTTC
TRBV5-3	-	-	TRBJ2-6	CASSLPGNGANVLTF	TGTGCCAGCAGCTTGCCAGGGAATGGGGCCAACGTCCTGACTTTC
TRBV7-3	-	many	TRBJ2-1	CASSSGDYNEQFF	TGTGCCAGCAGCTCCGGGGATTACAATGAGCAGTTCTTC
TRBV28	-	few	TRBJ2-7	CASTPGGTPYEQYF	TGTGCCAGCACCCCAGGGGGGACACCCTACGAGCAGTACTTC
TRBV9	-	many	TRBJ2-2	CASSVELNAGELFF	TGTGCCAGCAGCGTAGAACTAAACGCCGGGGAGCTGTTTTTT
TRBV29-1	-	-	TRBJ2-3	CSVEDRGRGPERQYF	TGCAGCGTTGAAGATCGGGGCAGGGGCCCGGAGAGGCAGTATTTT
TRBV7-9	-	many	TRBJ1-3	CASSLTLQASSGNTIYF	TGTGCCAGCAGCTTAACACTACAGGCCTCCTCTGGAAACACCATATATTTT
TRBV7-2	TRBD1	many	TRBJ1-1	CASSSRDRGNTEAFF	TGTGCCAGCAGCTCCCGGGACAGGGGGAACACTGAAGCTTTCTTT
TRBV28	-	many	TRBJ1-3	CASSFQRPGNTIYF	TGTGCCAGCAGTTTTCAGAGACCCGGAAACACCATATATTTT